This T cell receptor (beta chain) was documented in a study of shared clonotypes between healthy human individuals. General study points: Larger estimated richness was generally recorded for naive subsets relative to memory subsets.

Germline V gives CDR1 SGHRS, CDR2 YFSETQ. Trimming took off 1 base at V and 10 bases at J, with 9 bases between the two ends. The CDR3 has 13 amino acids. Produced via immunoSEQ multiplex PCR; TCRdb's table is partial and in-frame only. Here the sample spans about 2.4 million clones, over 85% being singletons. In regard to this clone: The antigen remains undetermined. Other DNA sequences of this sample code for an identical CDR3.

Sequencing used naive CD4+ T cells from PBMCs. Subset here: CD45RA+ positively selected. The J gene is TRBJ1-6, the V gene TRBV5-1; possible D gene TRBD1, 6 bases. The sequence was obtained from a man between 18 and 35 years old in good health. Some clones in this sample may be carry-over from other donors' samples. In DNA form, the CDR3 reads TGCGCCAGCAGCTTGACAGGGAACTCACCCCTCCACTTT. Amino acids: CASSLTGNSPLHF.